These 3 T cell receptor delta chains were sequenced from one sample in a study of Vδ1+ human thymocytes. Findings and limits, study-wide: Thymic TRG and TRD repertoires appeared highly polyclonal.

Their antigen targets remain unknown. Extracted RNA was reverse transcribed into cDNA. Multiplex PCR used pooled V-gene forward primers and a constant-region reverse primer to amplify CDR3s. TCRdb re-called the multiplex PCR reads using CATT. The table records about 50,000 delta-chain clones, more than 13% of them present only once. Sequencing was done on a sample of Vdelta1+ gamma-delta thymocytes from the thymus. Subset noted: FACS-sorted CD3+ TCRalphabeta- TCRVdelta1+ TCRVdelta2- thymocytes. The source of these receptors is a girl under two years old who had congenital heart surgery.

This clone appeared a few times. This rearrangement joins TRDV1 to TRDJ1; 12 bases align to TRDD3. This CDR3 has 20 residues. The J segment lost 2 bases and the V segment lost 5 bases, leaving 18 bases of the junction unmatched. CDR1 and CDR2 (germline): TSWWSYY, QGS. CDR3 in amino acids: CALGTPIRTGGYQETDKLIF. DNA of the CDR3: TGTGCTCTTGGGACACCTATACGTACTGGGGGATACCAGGAGACCGATAAACTCATCTTT.

This clone showed up just a few times. J is TRDJ1 and V is TRDV1; D gene uncertain. The CDR3 length is 17 residues. Trimming took 0 bases from V and 1 from J, leaving 15 bases between them. Germline values: CDR1 TSWWSYY, CDR2 QGS. CDR3 protein: CALGELLSPRITDKLIF. CDR3 DNA: TGTGCTCTTGGGGAACTGCTAAGCCCCCGTATCACCGATAAACTCATCTTT.

The rearrangement uses TRDV1 and TRDJ1; TRDD3 agrees at 11 bases. V lost 1 base to trimming and J lost 4 bases; unmatched junction nucleotides: 11. CDR3 length: 18 residues. Germline values: CDR1 TSWWSYY, CDR2 QGS. The CDR3 region is CALGERPIWGIQDDKLIF. The CDR3 DNA follows: TGTGCTCTTGGGGAACGTCCTATCTGGGGGATACAGGACGATAAACTCATCTTT.